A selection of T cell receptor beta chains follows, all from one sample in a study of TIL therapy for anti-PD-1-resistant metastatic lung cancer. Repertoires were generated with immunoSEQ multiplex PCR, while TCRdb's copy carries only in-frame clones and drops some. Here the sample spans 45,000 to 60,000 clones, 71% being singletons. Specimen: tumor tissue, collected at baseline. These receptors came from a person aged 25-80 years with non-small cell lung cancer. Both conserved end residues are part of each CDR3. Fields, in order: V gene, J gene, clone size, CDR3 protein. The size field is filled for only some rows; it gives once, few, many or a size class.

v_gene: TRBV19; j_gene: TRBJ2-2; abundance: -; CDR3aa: CASSIDPNTGELFF
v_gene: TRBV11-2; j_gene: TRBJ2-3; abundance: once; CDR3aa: CASSLTGGPTDTQYF
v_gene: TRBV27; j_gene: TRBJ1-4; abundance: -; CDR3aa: CASSPGASGATNEKLFF
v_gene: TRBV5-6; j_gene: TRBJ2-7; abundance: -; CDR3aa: CASSLSVAPRFEQYF
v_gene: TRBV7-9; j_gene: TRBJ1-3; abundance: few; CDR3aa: CASSSPVPGVGGNTIYF
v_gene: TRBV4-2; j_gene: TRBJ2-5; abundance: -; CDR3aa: CASSQVGGLAGNQETQYF
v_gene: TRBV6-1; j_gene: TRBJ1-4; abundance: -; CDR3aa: CASVPGTGNEKLFF
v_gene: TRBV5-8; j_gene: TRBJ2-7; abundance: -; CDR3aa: CASSPTPSLGSYEQYF
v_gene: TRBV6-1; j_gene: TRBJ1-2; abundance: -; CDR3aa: CASSEEPWGGYTF
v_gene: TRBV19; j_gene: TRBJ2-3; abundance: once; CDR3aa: CASGLASTDTQYF
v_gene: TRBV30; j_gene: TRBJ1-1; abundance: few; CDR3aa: CAWRRGAGGRLEAFF
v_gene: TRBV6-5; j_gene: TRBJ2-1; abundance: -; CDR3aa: CASRRPSPVNNEQFF
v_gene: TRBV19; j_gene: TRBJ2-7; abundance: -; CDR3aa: CASSRDRGNEQYF
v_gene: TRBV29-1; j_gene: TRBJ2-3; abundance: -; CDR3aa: CSLIYPADTQYF
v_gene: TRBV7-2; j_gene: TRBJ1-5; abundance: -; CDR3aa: CASSSERVEPQHF
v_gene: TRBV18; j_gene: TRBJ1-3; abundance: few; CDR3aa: CASSPVSTDSGNTIYF
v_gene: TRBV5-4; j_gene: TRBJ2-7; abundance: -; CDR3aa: CASSPPSRSYEQYF
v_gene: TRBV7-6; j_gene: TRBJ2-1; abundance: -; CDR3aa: CASSLDWVGADEQFF
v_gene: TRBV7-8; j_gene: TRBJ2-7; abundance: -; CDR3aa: CASSLGGSSSYEQYF
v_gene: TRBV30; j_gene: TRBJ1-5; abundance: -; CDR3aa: CAWAWGGEGQPQHF
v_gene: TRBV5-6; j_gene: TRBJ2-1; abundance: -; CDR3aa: CASSPLVGADADEQFF
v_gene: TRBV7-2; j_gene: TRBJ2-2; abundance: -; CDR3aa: CASSLVGQGEFFPTGELFF
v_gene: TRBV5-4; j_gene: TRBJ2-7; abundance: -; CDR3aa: CASSPIDIGYEQYF
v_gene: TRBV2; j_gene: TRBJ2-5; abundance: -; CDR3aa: CATTIDDSVQYF
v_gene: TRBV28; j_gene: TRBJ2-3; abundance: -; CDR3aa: CASSLTDTQYF
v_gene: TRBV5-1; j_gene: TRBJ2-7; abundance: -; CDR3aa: CASSLETGGYGEQYF
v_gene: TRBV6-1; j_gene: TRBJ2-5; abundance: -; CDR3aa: CASSDLLGGGRIETQYF
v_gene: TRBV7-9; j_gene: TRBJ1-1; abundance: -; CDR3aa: CASSPRALNTEAFF
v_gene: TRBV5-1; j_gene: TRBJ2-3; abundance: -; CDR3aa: CASSWGLGTDTQYF
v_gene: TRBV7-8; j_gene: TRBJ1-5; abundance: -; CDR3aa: CASSLTTGSVQRQHF
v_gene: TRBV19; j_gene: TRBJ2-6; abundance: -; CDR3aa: CASKEADSGANVLTF
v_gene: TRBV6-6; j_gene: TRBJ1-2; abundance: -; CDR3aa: CASSYSRGHGYTF
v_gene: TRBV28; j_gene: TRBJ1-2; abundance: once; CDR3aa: CASSSTVYGYTF
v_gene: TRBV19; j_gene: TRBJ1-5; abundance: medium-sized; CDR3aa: CASSVGLNQPQHF
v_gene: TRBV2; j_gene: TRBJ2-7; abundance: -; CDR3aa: CASSEEGGSALSYEQYF
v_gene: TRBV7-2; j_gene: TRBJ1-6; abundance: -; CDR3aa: CASSLVGRPGSINSPLHF
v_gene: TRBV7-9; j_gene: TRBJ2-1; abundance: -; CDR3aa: CASSGRDSFNEQFF
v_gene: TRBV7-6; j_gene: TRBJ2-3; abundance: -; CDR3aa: CASSTTRQDTQYF
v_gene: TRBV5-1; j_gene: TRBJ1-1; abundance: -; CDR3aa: CASSFNGLPSQYQMNTEAFF
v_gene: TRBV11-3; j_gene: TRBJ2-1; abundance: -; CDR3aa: CASSRRVGGAGNEQFF
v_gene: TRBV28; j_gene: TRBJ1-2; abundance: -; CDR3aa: CASSLIGDRVWYGYTF